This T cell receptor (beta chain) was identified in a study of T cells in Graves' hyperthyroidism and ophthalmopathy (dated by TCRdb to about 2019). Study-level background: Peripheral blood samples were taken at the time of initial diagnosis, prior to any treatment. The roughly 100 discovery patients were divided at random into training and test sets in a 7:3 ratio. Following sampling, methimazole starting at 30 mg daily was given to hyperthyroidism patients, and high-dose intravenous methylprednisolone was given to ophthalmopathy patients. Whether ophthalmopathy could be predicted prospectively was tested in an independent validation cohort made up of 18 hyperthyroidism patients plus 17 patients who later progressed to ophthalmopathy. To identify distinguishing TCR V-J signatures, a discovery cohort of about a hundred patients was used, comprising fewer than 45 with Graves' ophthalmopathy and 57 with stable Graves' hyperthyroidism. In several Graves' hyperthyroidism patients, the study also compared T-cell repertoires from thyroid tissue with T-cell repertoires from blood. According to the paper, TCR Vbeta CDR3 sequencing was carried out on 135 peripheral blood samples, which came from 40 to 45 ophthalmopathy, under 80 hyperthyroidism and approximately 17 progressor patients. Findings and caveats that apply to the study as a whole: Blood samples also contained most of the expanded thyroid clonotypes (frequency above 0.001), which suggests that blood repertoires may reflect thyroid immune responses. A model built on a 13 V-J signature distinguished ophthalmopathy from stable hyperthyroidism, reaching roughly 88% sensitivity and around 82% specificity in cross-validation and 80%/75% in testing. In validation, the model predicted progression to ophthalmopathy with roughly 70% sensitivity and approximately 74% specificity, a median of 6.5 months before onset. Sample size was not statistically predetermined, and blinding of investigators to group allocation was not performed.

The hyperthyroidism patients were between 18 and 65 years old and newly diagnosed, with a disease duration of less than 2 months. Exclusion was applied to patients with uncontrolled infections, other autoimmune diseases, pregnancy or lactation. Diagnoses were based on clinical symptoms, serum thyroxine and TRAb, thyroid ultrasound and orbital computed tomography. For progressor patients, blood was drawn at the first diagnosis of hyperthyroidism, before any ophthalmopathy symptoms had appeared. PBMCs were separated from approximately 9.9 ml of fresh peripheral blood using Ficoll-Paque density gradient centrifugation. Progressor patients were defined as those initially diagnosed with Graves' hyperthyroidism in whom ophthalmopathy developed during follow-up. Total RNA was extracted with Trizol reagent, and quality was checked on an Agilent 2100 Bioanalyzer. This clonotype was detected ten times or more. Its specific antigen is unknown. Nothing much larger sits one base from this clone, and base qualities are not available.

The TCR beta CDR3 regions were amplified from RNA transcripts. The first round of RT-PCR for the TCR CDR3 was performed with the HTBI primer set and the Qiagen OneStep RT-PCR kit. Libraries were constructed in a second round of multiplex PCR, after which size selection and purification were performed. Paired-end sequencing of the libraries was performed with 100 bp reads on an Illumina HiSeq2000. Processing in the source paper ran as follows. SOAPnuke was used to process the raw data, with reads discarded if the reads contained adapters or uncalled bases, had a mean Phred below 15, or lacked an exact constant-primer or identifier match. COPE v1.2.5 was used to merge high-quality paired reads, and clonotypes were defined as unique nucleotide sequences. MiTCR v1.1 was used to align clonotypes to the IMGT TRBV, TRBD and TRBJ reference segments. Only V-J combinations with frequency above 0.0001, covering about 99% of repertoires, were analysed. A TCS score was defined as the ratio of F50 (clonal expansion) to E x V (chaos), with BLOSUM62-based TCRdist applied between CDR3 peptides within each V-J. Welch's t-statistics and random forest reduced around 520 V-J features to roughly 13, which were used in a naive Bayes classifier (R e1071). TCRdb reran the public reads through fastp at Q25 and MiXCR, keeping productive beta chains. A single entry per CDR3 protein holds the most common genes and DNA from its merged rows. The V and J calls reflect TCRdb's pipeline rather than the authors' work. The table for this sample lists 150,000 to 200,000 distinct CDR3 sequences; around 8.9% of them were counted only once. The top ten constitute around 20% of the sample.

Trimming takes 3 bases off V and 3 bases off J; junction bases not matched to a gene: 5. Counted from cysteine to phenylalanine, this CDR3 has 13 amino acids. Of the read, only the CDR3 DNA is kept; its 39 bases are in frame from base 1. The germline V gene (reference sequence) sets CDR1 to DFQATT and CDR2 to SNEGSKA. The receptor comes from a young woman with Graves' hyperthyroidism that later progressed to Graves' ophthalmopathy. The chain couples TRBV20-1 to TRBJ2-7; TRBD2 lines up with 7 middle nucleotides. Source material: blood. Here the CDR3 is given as CSARGREDYEQYF. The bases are TGCAGTGCTAGGGGCCGGGAGGACTACGAGCAGTACTTC.